The T cell receptor beta chain under discussion was sequenced for a study of read filtering for tumor transcriptome and immune sequencing. This library used roughly 400 ng RNA and molecular barcoded adaptors spanning alpha/delta and beta/gamma chains. Via MiXCR, TCRdb re-called the reads, giving one row per CDR3 protein. The table shows some 39,000 distinct CDR3 sequences, with 14% occurring only once. This clonotype was counted ten times or more. V dropped 6 bases and J dropped 4 bases, with 17 bases sitting between them. The CDR3 has 16 amino acids. CDR1 and CDR2 (germline): SGHRS, YFSETQ. The chain has TRBV5-1 and TRBJ2-6; D gene uncertain. The TCR sequence derives from a donor aged 40 or over with multiple myeloma. The sequencing sample was made of a population of CD138-negative cells sorted from bone marrow. As DNA, the CDR3 is TGCGCCAGCAACCTACCCCGGGCGCAAGGGGCCAACGTCCTGACTTTC. Its translation is CASNLPRAQGANVLTF.